These 15 T cell receptor beta chains share one sample of origin, sequenced in a study of technical replicates of blood from several donors. Produced via immunoSEQ multiplex PCR; TCRdb's table is partial and in-frame only. The sample comprises roughly 72,000 clones, around 96% of which are singletons, and about 0.38% rests with the top ten. Input material: T cells isolated from PBMCs. These receptors originate from a human donor in good health.

This clone was detected only once. The chain combines TRBV11-2 with TRBJ1-4; D unclear. There are 15 residues in the CDR3. V lost 6 bases and J 0 bases, leaving 11 bases between the germline ends. Germline V gene sequence: CDR1 SGHAT, CDR2 FQNNGV. Written as DNA, the CDR3 is TGTGCCAGCAGTTTTAGACTGGCAACTAATGAAAAACTGTTTTTT. This sequence encodes CASSFRLATNEKLFF.

The chain employs TRBV4-3 and TRBJ1-5; possible D gene TRBD1, 5 bases. From germline, CDR1 is LGHNA and CDR2 YSLEER. V was cut by 1 base and J by 7 bases, with 8 bases left in between. There are 13 residues in the CDR3. The CDR3 spells CASSQGEGQPQHF. As DNA, the CDR3 is TGCGCCAGCAGCCAAGGGGAGGGGCAGCCCCAGCATTTT.

The chain combines TRBV19 with TRBJ2-7; 8 bases align to TRBD1. J gave up 4 bases and V 9 bases, and 14 bases lay outside the gene matches. The CDR3 is 15 amino acids. Germline-derived CDR1 and CDR2 are LNHDA and SQIVND (reference sequence). CDR3 bases: TGTGCCAGCGGGCCTTGGACAGGGATCCCATACGAGCAGTACTTC. Protein: CASGPWTGIPYEQYF. Together with reference TRBV19 and TRBJ2-7, the CDR3 gives the full variable domain: DGGITQSPKYLFRKEGQNVTLSCEQNLNHDAMYWYRQDPGQGLRLIYYSQIVNDFQKGDIAEGYSVSREKKESFPLTVTSAQKNPTAFYLCASGPWTGIPYEQYFGPGTRLTVT.

This chain links TRBV20-1 with TRBJ2-7; perhaps TRBD1 as D (5 bases). The ends were cut back, 1 base at V and 11 bases at J, with 9 bases in the middle. CDR1 and CDR2 (germline): DFQATT, SNEGSKA (reference sequence). The CDR3 is 10 residues long. In nucleotides, the CDR3 is TGCAGTGCTAGAGCCGTAGGGGAGTACTTC. It codes for CSARAVGEYF.

The chain carries TRBV6-5 and TRBJ2-1; D call uncertain. The CDR3 is 12 residues long. Germline CDR1 and CDR2: MNHEY and SVGAGI. V lost 7 bases and J 6 bases, leaving 10 bases between the germline ends. The chain's CDR3 is CASNSPLNEQFF. In DNA, the CDR3 is TGTGCCAGCAACTCCCCCCTCAATGAGCAGTTCTTC.

The chain is built from TRBV7-6 and TRBJ2-5; D might be TRBD2 (5 bases). CDR3 length: 15 amino acids. Germline-derived CDR1 and CDR2 are SGHVS and FNYEAQ. With 1 base removed from V and 2 bases from J, the gap between germline ends came to 11 bases. The CDR3 is CASSLDGVEQETQYF. The CDR3 nucleotides are TGTGCCAGCAGCTTAGACGGGGTGGAGCAAGAGACCCAGTACTTC.

The table lists this clone with a count of one. The CDR3 spells CASSLASSYGYTF. CDR3 DNA: TGTGCCAGCAGCTTAGCGTCGAGTTACGGCTACACCTTC. The V call is TRBV7-8, the J call TRBJ1-2; no definite D call. V was shortened by 0 bases and J by 8 bases, with 10 bases between the two germline ends. The length of the CDR3 is 13 residues. Germline V gene data show CDR1 as SGHVS and CDR2 as FQNEAQ.

V is TRBV30 and J is TRBJ2-2, with D perhaps matching TRBD2 (6 bases). CDR3 length: 14 residues. CDR1 is GTSNPN and CDR2 is SVGIG in the germline V gene (reference sequence). Trimming left V 0 bases short and J 8 bases short, with 13 bases between. The CDR3 sequence is CAWSVRTSLGELFF. The DNA for the CDR3 is TGTGCCTGGAGTGTCCGTACTAGCCTTGGGGAGCTGTTTTTT.

The V call is TRBV5-1, the J call TRBJ2-7, with a possible D match to TRBD2 (6 bases). Germline CDR1 reads SGHRS; CDR2 reads YFSETQ. Trimming removed 1 base from V and 5 bases from J, with 13 bases in between. The CDR3 spans 14 residues. DNA for the CDR3: TGCGCCAGCAGCTTGAGAGCGGGTGGCGACGAGCAGTACTTC. Protein: CASSLRAGGDEQYF.

In its sample, this clone was seen once. The chain employs TRBV5-4 and TRBJ2-3; 13 nucleotides match TRBD2. This CDR3 spans 17 amino acids. The ends lost 8 bases at V and 3 bases at J; junction bases unmatched: 12. From germline, CDR1 is SGHNT and CDR2 YYREEE (reference sequence). The CDR3 spells CASTQGLAGIGTDTQYF. CDR3 in DNA: TGTGCCAGTACGCAGGGACTAGCGGGAATTGGGACAGATACGCAGTATTTT.

The chain uses TRBV5-4 and TRBJ2-5; 11 nucleotides align to TRBD2. Germline assignment: CDR1 SGHNT and CDR2 YYREEE (reference sequence). V shed 4 bases and J 5 bases; nucleotides not matched to a gene: 7. The CDR3 consists of 15 residues. CDR3 sequence reads: CASSQTSGTHETQYF. The CDR3 DNA reads TGTGCCAGCAGCCAGACTAGCGGGACACACGAGACCCAGTACTTC.

The CDR3 is CASATENTNTEAFF. CDR3 DNA sequence: TGCGCCAGCGCGACGGAGAATACGAACACTGAAGCTTTCTTT. The chain carries TRBV5-1 and TRBJ1-1; no reliable D call. The CDR3 length is 14 residues. V dropped 7 bases and J dropped 1 base, with 14 bases sitting between them. CDR1 and CDR2 (germline): SGHRS, YFSETQ.

The V call is TRBV7-7, the J call TRBJ2-1; 10 bases match TRBD2. In germline, CDR1 is SSHAT, CDR2 FNYEAQ (reference sequence). This CDR3 region has 14 residues. Unmatched junction bases numbered 5, after V lost 5 bases and J lost 7 bases. Here the CDR3 reads CASSPTSGLNEQFF. The CDR3 DNA follows: TGTGCCAGCAGCCCGACTAGCGGGTTGAATGAGCAGTTCTTC.

This clone was seen only once. The chain is built from TRBV15 and TRBJ2-7; TRBD2 might be the D (7 bases). Germline CDR1 and CDR2: LNHNV and YYDKDF (reference sequence). The CDR3 runs to 17 residues. Between the trimmed V and J ends, which lost 1 base and 4 bases, there was a span of 20 bases. The CDR3 bases are TGTGCCACCAGCAGAGGTGGGGGGGCAGGCGCCCCTTACGAGCAGTACTTC. Its protein product is CATSRGGGAGAPYEQYF. The full variable domain, its missing parts supplied by reference TRBV15 and TRBJ2-7, is DAMVIQNPRYQVTQFGKPVTLSCSQTLNHNVMYWYQQKSSQAPKLLFHYYDKDFNNEADTPDNFQSRRPNTSFCFLDIRSPGLGDTAMYLCATSRGGGAGAPYEQYFGPGTRLTVT.

The chain is built from TRBV7-8 and TRBJ1-5, with a weak D call TRBD1 (5 bases). Germline CDR1 is SGHVS and CDR2 is FQNEAQ. The CDR3 runs to 14 residues. Trimming shortened V by 2 bases and J by 3 bases, and 8 bases separated the two germline ends. The CDR3 loop is CASSLRGPNQPQHF. CDR3 nucleotides: TGTGCCAGCAGCTTAAGGGGCCCCAATCAGCCCCAGCATTTT. Drawing the rest from reference TRBV7-8 and TRBJ1-5, the complete variable domain is GAGVSQSPRYKVAKRGQDVALRCDPISGHVSLFWYQQALGQGPEFLTYFQNEAQLDKSGLPSDRFFAERPEGSVSTLKIQRTQQEDSAVYLCASSLRGPNQPQHFGDGTRLSIL.